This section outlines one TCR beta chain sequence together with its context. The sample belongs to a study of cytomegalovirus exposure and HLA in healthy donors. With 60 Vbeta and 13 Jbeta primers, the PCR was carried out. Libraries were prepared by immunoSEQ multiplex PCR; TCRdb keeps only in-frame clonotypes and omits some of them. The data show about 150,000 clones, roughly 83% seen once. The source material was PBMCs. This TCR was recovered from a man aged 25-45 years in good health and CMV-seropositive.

The CDR3 region has the DNA TGTGCCAGTAGTACCGGAGTACGGGGGACCGGGGAGCTGTTTTTT. This gives the protein CASSTGVRGTGELFF. The gene calls are TRBV19 and TRBJ2-2; the D gene is possibly TRBD2 (6 bases). Trimming removed 4 bases at V and 5 bases at J, with 14 bases between. The CDR3 is 15 amino acids. Germline loops: CDR1 LNHDA, CDR2 SQIVND (reference sequence).